This TCR beta chain was sequenced for a study of identical twins. This clonotype occurred many times. CDR1 is SEHNR, CDR2 FQNEAQ, per germline (reference sequence). V gave up 7 bases and J gave up 8 bases; unmatched junction bases: 16. CDR3 size: 16 residues. Using its own MiXCR run on the 5' RACE reads, TCRdb lists one record per CDR3 protein. The table shows 250,000 or so distinct CDR3 sequences, with approximately 8.3% occurring only once. The same data also went into a second study, on yellow fever vaccine responses in identical twins.

The V and J genes are TRBV7-9 and TRBJ2-1; 8 bases are a match to TRBD2. Sequencing was carried out using CD8+ T cells sorted from blood. The clonotype comes from a woman under 30 in good health. The CDR3 region is CASTLTTGGPFDEQFF. CDR3 bases: TGTGCCAGCACCCTAACCACGGGAGGGCCGTTCGATGAGCAGTTCTTC.